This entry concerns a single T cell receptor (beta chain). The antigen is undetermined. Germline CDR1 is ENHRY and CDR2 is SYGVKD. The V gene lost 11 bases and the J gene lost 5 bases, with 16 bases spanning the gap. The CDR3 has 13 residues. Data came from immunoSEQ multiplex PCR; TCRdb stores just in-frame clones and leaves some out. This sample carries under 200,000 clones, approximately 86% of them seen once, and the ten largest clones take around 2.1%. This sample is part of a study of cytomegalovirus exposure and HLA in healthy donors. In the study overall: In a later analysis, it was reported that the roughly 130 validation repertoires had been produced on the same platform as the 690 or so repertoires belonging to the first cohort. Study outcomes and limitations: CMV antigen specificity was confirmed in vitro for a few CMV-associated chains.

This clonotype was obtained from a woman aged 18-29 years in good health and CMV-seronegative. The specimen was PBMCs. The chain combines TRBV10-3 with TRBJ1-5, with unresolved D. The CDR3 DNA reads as TGTGCCGTCGCCCACGGGTCTGATCAGCCCCAGCATTTT. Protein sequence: CAVAHGSDQPQHF.